Following are 5 T cell receptor beta chains from one sample sequenced in a study of cytomegalovirus exposure and HLA in healthy donors. The PCR ran on 60 Vbeta and 13 Jbeta primers. Generated by immunoSEQ multiplex PCR, the TCRdb table keeps only in-frame clones and is missing some. The table shows about 140,000 clones, with about 82% occurring only once. Sequenced: PBMCs. The receptors shown here come from a man aged 25 to 40 in good health.

The chain is built from TRBV18 and TRBJ2-1, with 7 bases aligning to TRBD2. V dropped 2 bases and J dropped 2; count of bases not matched to a gene: 6. Per the germline V gene, CDR1 is KGHSH and CDR2 is LQKENI. The CDR3 loop spans 16 amino acids. The CDR3 spells CASSPMRGSTYNEQFF. CDR3 DNA: TGTGCCAGCTCACCAATGCGCGGGAGTACCTACAATGAGCAGTTCTTC.

The rearrangement uses TRBV13 and TRBJ2-1, with D hard to call. Trimming shortened V by 4 bases and J by 0 bases, and 13 bases separated the two germline ends. CDR3 length equals 16 residues. Germline CDR1 reads PRHDT; CDR2 reads FYEKMQ (reference sequence). The CDR3 coding sequence is TGTGCCAGCAGCTCGTCAGACACGGCCTCCTACAATGAGCAGTTCTTC. Amino acids: CASSSSDTASYNEQFF.

V usage is TRBV28 and J usage is TRBJ2-7; the D gene is possibly TRBD1 (6 bases). Deletions cut 4 bases from V and 1 base from J, with 8 bases between. This CDR3 has 13 amino acids. Germline values: CDR1 MDHEN, CDR2 SYDVKM. The CDR3 spells CASSSGQSYEQYF. CDR3 nucleotide sequence: TGTGCCAGCAGTTCGGGACAATCCTACGAGCAGTACTTC.

The CDR3 is CASSLSGNYGYTF. DNA for the CDR3: TGCGCCAGCAGCTTATCGGGGAACTATGGCTACACCTTC. The chain is built from TRBV5-1 and TRBJ1-2; D not resolved. Germline V CDR1 and CDR2: SGHRS, YFSETQ. This CDR3 has 13 amino acids. V was trimmed by 2 bases and J by 2 bases, leaving 7 bases between them.

The rearrangement links TRBV19 to TRBJ2-7; D is perhaps TRBD2 (5 bases). The V gene's germline CDR1 is LNHDA and CDR2 SQIVND (reference sequence). This CDR3 has 14 residues. The V end lost 8 bases, the J end lost 5 bases, and 19 bases lay between the germline ends. The CDR3 sequence: CASAEAGEKHEQYF. CDR3 DNA: TGTGCCAGTGCCGAGGCGGGCGAAAAGCACGAGCAGTACTTC. The variable domain in full, completed from reference TRBV19 and TRBJ2-7, reads DGGITQSPKYLFRKEGQNVTLSCEQNLNHDAMYWYRQDPGQGLRLIYYSQIVNDFQKGDIAEGYSVSREKKESFPLTVTSAQKNPTAFYLCASAEAGEKHEQYFGPGTRLTVT.